Each of the 18 T cell receptor beta chains below was sequenced from the same sample in a study of blood T cell repertoires in COVID-19 (dated by TCRdb to between 2020 and 2021). The library was prepared using the immunoSEQ multiplex PCR assay. This is the immuneACCESS table as TCRdb keeps it, with only in-frame sequences that have V and J called. A part of the clones is gone; compared with another copy, unresolved V genes explain less than half, and the rest is unexplained. Within this sample are about 220,000 clones, with 80% to 90% of them counted one time only. The leading ten clones occupy more than 4.5% of the sample. Material: peripheral blood. These receptors were taken from a woman in her sixties who had recovered from COVID-19.

The CDR3 coding sequence is TGTGCCAGCGGAGGGGGGGCCCCCTACAATGAGCAGTTCTTC. Translation: CASGGGAPYNEQFF. The V call is TRBV6-5, the J call TRBJ2-1; tentative D call: TRBD2 (7 bases). Germline values: CDR1 MNHEY, CDR2 SVGAGI. The CDR3 loop spans 14 amino acids. The germline V and J ends were trimmed by 8 bases and 2 bases, with 13 bases remaining between them.

The rearrangement uses TRBV7-9 and TRBJ1-3; D is possibly TRBD1 (5 bases). V dropped 5 bases and J dropped 3 bases, with 14 bases sitting between them. Germline CDR1 and CDR2: SEHNR and FQNEAQ (reference sequence). The CDR3 runs to 15 residues. The CDR3 nucleotides read TGTGCCAGCAGCCCACCGTTCAGGGTTGGAAACACCATATATTTT. Residues: CASSPPFRVGNTIYF.

In this sample, this clone turned up once. The V call is TRBV7-8, the J call TRBJ2-5; TRBD2 agrees at 8 bases. The germline gives CDR1 SGHVS, CDR2 FQNEAQ. The CDR3 extends over 14 amino acids. Trimming at V came to 0 bases and at J to 5 bases, leaving 2 bases not matched to a gene. The CDR3 loop reads CASSLAVAGETQYF. CDR3 nucleotides: TGTGCCAGCAGCTTAGCGGTAGCGGGGGAGACCCAGTACTTC. The full variable domain, with the rest looked up from reference TRBV7-8 and TRBJ2-5, is GAGVSQSPRYKVAKRGQDVALRCDPISGHVSLFWYQQALGQGPEFLTYFQNEAQLDKSGLPSDRFFAERPEGSVSTLKIQRTQQEDSAVYLCASSLAVAGETQYFGPGTRLLVL.

CDR3 in DNA: TGCGCCAGCAGCCAATTCACTTTAAAACAGGGGAGGAGGAACACCGGGGAGCTGTTTTTT. Its translation is CASSQFTLKQGRRNTGELFF. The chain has TRBV4-1 and TRBJ2-2; D may be TRBD1 (7 bases). This CDR3 is built from 20 residues. Trimming took off 2 bases at V and 1 base at J, with 23 bases between the two ends. Germline V gene data show CDR1 as MGHRA and CDR2 as YSYEKL.

This chain joins TRBV6-2 or TRBV6-3 and TRBJ2-2, with D possibly matching TRBD2 (5 bases). The CDR3 runs 13 residues. Germline assignment: CDR1 MNHEY and CDR2 SVGEGT. The V and J ends lost 5 bases and 5 bases respectively, with 9 bases between them. The CDR3 nucleotides read TGTGCCAGCAGTCTACTAGAAACCGGGGAGCTGTTTTTT. Amino acids: CASSLLETGELFF.

On this clone: The identical CDR3 is also encoded by other nucleotide sequences in the sample. The genes are TRBV3-1 (or the pseudogene TRBV3-2) and TRBJ2-7, with TRBD1 as a possible D gene (6 bases). Trimming pared 3 bases from V and 3 bases from J, leaving 6 bases between. In germline, CDR1 is LGHDT, CDR2 YNNKEL (reference sequence). This CDR3 has 12 amino acids. CDR3 region: CASSHRGYEQYF. The CDR3 bases are TGTGCCAGCAGCCACAGGGGCTACGAGCAGTACTTC.

The genes are TRBV15 and TRBJ2-5; a weak D match, TRBD2 (5 bases). The germline gives CDR1 LNHNV, CDR2 YYDKDF (reference sequence). CDR3 length: 11 residues. Trimming shortened V by 6 bases and J by 5 bases, and 7 bases separated the two germline ends. The CDR3 DNA reads TGTGCCACCAGGAGGAGGGAGACCCAGTACTTC. Encoded protein: CATRRRETQYF. Full variable domain (remainder filled in from reference TRBV15 and TRBJ2-5): DAMVIQNPRYQVTQFGKPVTLSCSQTLNHNVMYWYQQKSSQAPKLLFHYYDKDFNNEADTPDNFQSRRPNTSFCFLDIRSPGLGDTAMYLCATRRRETQYFGPGTRLLVL.

This rearrangement joins TRBV5-1 to TRBJ1-6; D not resolved. V was cut by 5 bases and J by 10 bases, with 13 bases left in between. CDR3 length: 13 amino acids. Germline CDR1 and CDR2: SGHRS and YFSETQ. The chain's CDR3 is CASSGGRESPLHF. The CDR3 DNA reads as TGCGCCAGCAGTGGAGGAAGGGAATCACCCCTCCACTTT. The variable domain in full, completed from reference TRBV5-1 and TRBJ1-6, reads KAGVTQTPRYLIKTRGQQVTLSCSPISGHRSVSWYQQTPGQGLQFLFEYFSETQRNKGNFPGRFSGRQFSNSRSEMNVSTLELGDSALYLCASSGGRESPLHFGNGTRLTVT.

This chain links TRBV18 with TRBJ2-4; no definite D call. The CDR3 totals 14 residues. The germline V and J ends were trimmed by 0 bases and 2 bases, with 5 bases remaining between them. Germline-derived CDR1 and CDR2 are KGHSH and LQKENI. The CDR3 DNA follows: TGTGCCAGCTCACCACCTAGTCCCAAAAACATTCAGTACTTC. This gives the protein CASSPPSPKNIQYF.

The rearrangement links TRBV7-9 to TRBJ2-3, with D maybe TRBD1 (5 bases). The CDR3 is 13 amino acids. Trimming stripped 6 bases from V and 2 bases from J, with 9 bases between. Germline V lookup: CDR1 SEHNR, CDR2 FQNEAQ (reference sequence). The CDR3 DNA follows: TGTGCCAGCAGTAAGACAGACACAGATACGCAGTATTTT. It codes for CASSKTDTDTQYF. The full variable domain, rest sourced from reference TRBV7-9 and TRBJ2-3, is DTGVSQNPRHKITKRGQNVTFRCDPISEHNRLYWYRQTLGQGPEFLTYFQNEAQLEKSRLLSDRFSAERPKGSFSTLEIQRTEQGDSAMYLCASSKTDTDTQYFGPGTRLTVL.

V gene TRBV4-2 combines with J gene TRBJ2-1, with 12 bases aligning to TRBD2. This CDR3 contains 18 residues. With V trimmed by 0 bases and J by 5 bases, 8 bases remained unmatched. Looked up from germline, CDR1 is LGHNA and CDR2 is YNFKEQ. For the CDR3, the DNA is TGTGCCAGCAGCCAAGATCCTAGCGGGGGGGGCTGGGACAATGAGCAGTTCTTC. Protein sequence: CASSQDPSGGGWDNEQFF.

The CDR3 reads CASSSLRQGASDLKKLFF. The CDR3 nucleotides read TGTGCCAGCAGTTCCCTAAGACAGGGGGCGTCGGATTTGAAAAAACTGTTTTTT. This chain joins TRBV6-2 or TRBV6-3 and TRBJ1-4; TRBD1 matches at 10 bases. V lost 4 bases to trimming and J lost 9 bases; unmatched junction nucleotides: 17. Germline V gene data show CDR1 as MNHEY and CDR2 as SVGEGT. This CDR3 spans 18 amino acids.

The gene calls are TRBV30 and TRBJ1-2, with 9 nucleotides matching TRBD1. Looked up from germline, CDR1 is GTSNPN and CDR2 is SVGIG (reference sequence). The junction had 4 bases not matched to a gene; V was cut back by 4 bases and J by 4 bases. The CDR3 sequence is 13 residues long. CDR3 in amino acids: CAWTAGQGYGYTF. CDR3 in DNA: TGTGCCTGGACCGCGGGACAGGGCTATGGCTACACCTTC.

V is TRBV6-5 and J is TRBJ1-6; possibly TRBD1 for D (5 bases). The CDR3 spans 13 residues. Germline CDR1 is MNHEY and CDR2 is SVGAGI. Trimming pared 6 bases from V and 14 bases from J, leaving 17 bases between. The chain's CDR3 is CASSTGRTRTLHF. CDR3 nucleotides: TGTGCCAGCAGCACCGGGAGGACAAGGACCCTCCACTTT.

The chain recombines TRBV11-2 with TRBJ1-1; perhaps TRBD1 as D (5 bases). The CDR3 spans 14 residues. Trimming stripped 5 bases from V and 6 bases from J, with 16 bases between. Germline V gene lookup returns CDR1 SGHAT and CDR2 FQNNGV. In DNA form, the CDR3 reads TGTGCCAGCAGCCTCCCCCGGCAGGGCCCTGAAGCTTTCTTT. It codes for CASSLPRQGPEAFF.

The chain recombines TRBV29-1 with TRBJ2-7; 8 bases agree with TRBD2. Looked up from germline, CDR1 is SQVTM and CDR2 is ANQGSEA. This CDR3 has 12 amino acids. The V segment lost 6 bases and the J segment 4 bases; nucleotides outside the gene matches: 5. CDR3 sequence: CSVGLAGYEQYF. The CDR3 DNA follows: TGCAGCGTCGGACTAGCAGGATACGAGCAGTACTTC.

The genes are TRBV9 and TRBJ2-1, with D maybe TRBD2 (6 bases). This CDR3 is 17 amino acids long. V lost 3 bases, J lost 2 bases, and 18 bases lay in between. The V gene's germline CDR1 is SGDLS and CDR2 YYNGEE. The CDR3 loop is CASSGPTGTPTYNEQFF. CDR3 DNA sequence: TGTGCCAGCAGCGGACCGACCGGGACTCCCACCTACAATGAGCAGTTCTTC.

This clone was counted a single time. This chain links TRBV19 with TRBJ1-5, with D perhaps TRBD1 (6 bases). The ends were cut back, 6 bases at V and 5 bases at J, with 17 bases in the middle. Germline assignment: CDR1 LNHDA and CDR2 SQIVND (reference sequence). The CDR3 is 15 amino acids. In DNA form, the CDR3 reads TGTGCCAGTAGCCCACGAGACAGGTTAGATCAGCCCCAGCATTTT. It translates to CASSPRDRLDQPQHF.